A single sample is the source of the 10 T cell receptor beta chains below, sequenced in a study of T cell repertoires in cytomegalovirus infection. TCRdb reanalysed the reads using MiXCR and keeps one entry per CDR3 protein. The table records over 200,000 distinct CDR3 sequences, roughly an eighth of them present only once. The specimen sequenced was PBMCs. The source is a human donor in good health (CMV status not recorded). Some clones in this sample may be carry-over from other donors' samples.

This clonotype was recorded at least ten times. The CDR3, as DNA: TGTGCCAGCAGTGAAACGGGGGACGAGCAGTACTTC. Amino acids: CASSETGDEQYF. The V call is TRBV2, the J call TRBJ2-7; tentatively, D is TRBD2 (6 bases). Trimming pared 2 bases from V and 5 bases from J, leaving 7 bases between. Germline V gene lookup returns CDR1 SNHLY and CDR2 FYNNEI. The CDR3 has 12 residues.

There are a few counts of this clonotype. The chain combines TRBV29-1 with TRBJ2-5, with no clear D. V lost 5 bases to trimming and J lost 5 bases, with 15 bases between them. CDR3 length: 13 amino acids. Germline V gives CDR1 SQVTM, CDR2 ANQGSEA. The chain's CDR3 is CSVSFGPQETQYF. CDR3 sequence (DNA): TGCAGCGTTTCCTTTGGACCTCAGGAGACCCAGTACTTC.

This clonotype was counted many times. This chain uses TRBV28 with TRBJ2-3, with 12 bases aligning to TRBD2. The CDR3 sequence is 17 residues long. V lost 0 bases, J lost 5 bases, and 6 bases stayed unmatched. CDR1 is MDHEN and CDR2 is SYDVKM in the germline V gene. CDR3 protein: CASSLWASGRAGDTQYF. For the CDR3, the DNA is TGTGCCAGCAGTTTATGGGCTAGCGGGAGGGCCGGAGATACGCAGTATTTT.

This clonotype was counted between two and nine times. The chain joins TRBV7-6 to TRBJ1-5, with D possibly being TRBD1 (5 bases). The germline gives CDR1 SGHVS, CDR2 FNYEAQ. This CDR3 comprises 13 residues. V dropped 3 bases and J dropped 7 bases, with 10 bases sitting between them. The CDR3 region has the DNA TGTGCCAGCAGCTTGAATCAGGGACAGCCCCAGCATTTT. Encoded protein: CASSLNQGQPQHF.

The DNA of the CDR3 is TGTGCCAGCAGTTACCGACAACGCACTGAAGCTTTCTTT. Translating it yields CASSYRQRTEAFF. The V gene is TRBV28, the J gene TRBJ1-1; no definite D call. Trimming removed 4 bases at V and 4 bases at J, with 10 bases between. Germline V gene sequence: CDR1 MDHEN, CDR2 SYDVKM. This CDR3 contains 13 residues.

This clonotype was found a few times. The CDR3 region is CASGLEDQTRLYF. The CDR3 DNA reads TGTGCTAGTGGTTTGGAAGACCAAACACGGCTGTATTTT. The rearrangement uses TRBV12-5 and TRBJ2-3, with D hard to call. The CDR3 is made up of 13 amino acids. Germline-derived CDR1 and CDR2 are LGHNT and FRNRAP. V lost 1 base and J lost 14, with 16 bases in between. The full variable domain, completed using reference TRBV12-5 and TRBJ2-3, is DARVTQTPRHKVTEMGQEVTMRCQPILGHNTVFWYRQTMMQGLELLAYFRNRAPLDDSGMPKDRFSAEMPDATLATLKIQPSEPRDSAVYFCASGLEDQTRLYFGPGTRLTVL.

This clonotype was observed a handful of times. The V and J genes are TRBV20-1 and TRBJ2-7; D may be TRBD1 (6 bases). Germline V lookup: CDR1 DFQATT, CDR2 SNEGSKA (reference sequence). The CDR3 extends over 13 amino acids. The V end lost 4 bases, the J end lost 2 bases, and 12 bases lay between the germline ends. CDR3: CSAIKGQPYEQYF. CDR3 DNA sequence: TGCAGTGCTATAAAGGGACAACCCTACGAGCAGTACTTC.

The genes are TRBV28 and TRBJ1-5; D is perhaps TRBD1 (5 bases). The CDR3 is 12 residues long. Per the germline V gene, CDR1 is MDHEN and CDR2 is SYDVKM. The germline V and J ends were trimmed by 7 bases and 4 bases, with 8 bases remaining between them. DNA of the CDR3: TGTGCCAGCACCTCAGGGAATCAGCCCCAGCATTTT. Residues: CASTSGNQPQHF.

This rearrangement joins TRBV19 to TRBJ1-5, with D hard to call. The CDR3 covers 17 residues. V shed 3 bases and J shed 1 base, with 16 bases lying between them. Germline CDR1 is LNHDA and CDR2 is SQIVND (reference sequence). The CDR3 DNA sequence: TGTGCCAGTAGTATTCGCCGCCTCGGGTCGAGCAATCAGCCCCAGCATTTT. Residues: CASSIRRLGSSNQPQHF. The full variable domain, with the rest looked up from reference TRBV19 and TRBJ1-5, is DGGITQSPKYLFRKEGQNVTLSCEQNLNHDAMYWYRQDPGQGLRLIYYSQIVNDFQKGDIAEGYSVSREKKESFPLTVTSAQKNPTAFYLCASSIRRLGSSNQPQHFGDGTRLSIL.

This clonotype was recorded at least ten times. The genes are TRBV11-1 and TRBJ2-1, with a tentative D call TRBD1 (5 bases). The CDR3 sequence is 16 residues long. In germline, CDR1 is SGHAT, CDR2 FQDESV (reference sequence). V was pared by 5 bases and J by 0 bases, with 14 bases between. The CDR3 bases are TGTGCCAGCAGCCCTGGACACCTCAGCTCCTACAATGAGCAGTTCTTC. This codes for CASSPGHLSSYNEQFF. The full variable domain, rest sourced from reference TRBV11-1 and TRBJ2-1, is EAEVAQSPRYKITEKSQAVAFWCDPISGHATLYWYRQILGQGPELLVQFQDESVVDDSQLPKDRFSAERLKGVDSTLKIQPAELGDSAMYLCASSPGHLSSYNEQFFGPGTRLTVL.